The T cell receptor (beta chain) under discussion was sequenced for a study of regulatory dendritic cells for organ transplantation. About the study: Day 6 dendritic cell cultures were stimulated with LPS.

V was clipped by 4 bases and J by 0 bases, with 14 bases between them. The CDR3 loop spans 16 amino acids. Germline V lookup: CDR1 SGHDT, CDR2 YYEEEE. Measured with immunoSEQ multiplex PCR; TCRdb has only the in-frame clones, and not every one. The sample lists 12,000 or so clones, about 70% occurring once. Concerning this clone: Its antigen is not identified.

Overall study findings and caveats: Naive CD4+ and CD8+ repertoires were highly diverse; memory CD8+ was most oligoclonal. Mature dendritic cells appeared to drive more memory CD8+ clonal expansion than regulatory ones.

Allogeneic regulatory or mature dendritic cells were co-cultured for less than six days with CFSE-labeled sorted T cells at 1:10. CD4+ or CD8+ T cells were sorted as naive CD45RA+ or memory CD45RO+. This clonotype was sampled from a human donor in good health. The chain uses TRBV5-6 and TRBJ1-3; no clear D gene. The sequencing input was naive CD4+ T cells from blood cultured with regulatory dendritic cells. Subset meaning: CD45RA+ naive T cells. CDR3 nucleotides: TGTGCCAGCAGCAAAACGACTCAATCCTCTGGAAACACCATATATTTT. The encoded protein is CASSKTTQSSGNTIYF.